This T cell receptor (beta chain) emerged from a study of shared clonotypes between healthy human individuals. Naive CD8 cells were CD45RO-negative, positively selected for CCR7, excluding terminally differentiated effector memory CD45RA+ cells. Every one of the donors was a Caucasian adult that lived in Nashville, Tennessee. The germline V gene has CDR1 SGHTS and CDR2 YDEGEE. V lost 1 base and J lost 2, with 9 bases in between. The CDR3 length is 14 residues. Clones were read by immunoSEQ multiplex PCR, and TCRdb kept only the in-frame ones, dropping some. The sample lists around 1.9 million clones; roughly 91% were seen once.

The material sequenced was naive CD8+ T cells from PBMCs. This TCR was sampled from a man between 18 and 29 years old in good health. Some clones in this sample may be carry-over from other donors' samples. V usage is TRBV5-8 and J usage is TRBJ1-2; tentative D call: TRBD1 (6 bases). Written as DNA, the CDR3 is TGTGCCAGCAGCTTGCGCACAGGGAACTATGGCTACACCTTC. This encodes CASSLRTGNYGYTF.